Listed below are T cell receptor beta chains from one sample, sequenced in a study of blood T cell repertoires in COVID-19. The table came from immunoSEQ multiplex PCR; TCRdb's copy has only in-frame clones and leaves some out. The table records approximately 160,000 clones, approximately 80% of them present only once. The sample consisted of peripheral blood. Receptors originate from an elderly woman with active or convalescent COVID-19. The CDR3 runs from the conserved cysteine through the conserved F or W. D genes are given only for firm matches. Clone size, where shown, is once, few, many, or a class for clones that have expanded.

TRBJ2-7,TRBV10-2,TRBD1,13,once,CASSEQGGNEQYF,TGCGCCAGCAGTGAACAGGGGGGAAACGAGCAGTACTTC
TRBJ2-2,TRBV19,.,18,.,CASSAHAGVRAPFGELFF,TGTGCCAGTAGTGCCCATGCAGGGGTCAGGGCCCCCTTCGGGGAGCTGTTTTTT
TRBJ2-5,TRBV5-1,.,17,.,CASSPGGGRGLSETQYF,TGCGCCAGCAGCCCGGGAGGGGGCAGGGGGTTATCGGAGACCCAGTACTTC
TRBJ1-5,TRBV30,TRBD1,14,.,CAWSRKGANQPQHF,TGTGCCTGGAGTAGAAAGGGGGCCAATCAGCCCCAGCATTTT
TRBJ1-5,TRBV6-1,TRBD1,16,.,CASSGPGTGGGQPQHF,TGTGCCAGCAGTGGCCCCGGGACAGGGGGCGGTCAGCCCCAGCATTTT
TRBJ1-1,TRBV12-5,.,12,.,CASGKQYTEAFF,TGTGCTAGTGGTAAACAGTACACTGAAGCTTTCTTT
TRBJ1-2,TRBV2,TRBD1,14,.,CASSPRGLDYGYTF,TGTGCCAGCAGTCCCAGGGGGCTTGACTATGGCTACACCTTC
TRBJ1-6,TRBV6-5,TRBD1,12,.,CASRTGVSPLHF,TGTGCCAGCAGAACAGGGGTTTCACCCCTCCACTTT
TRBJ2-3,TRBV7-7,TRBD1,15,few,CASSRTGGPADTQYF,TGTGCTAGCAGCCGGACAGGGGGGCCCGCAGATACGCAGTATTTT
TRBJ1-4,TRBV14,.,15,.,CASSQGLTTNEKLFF,TGTGCCAGCAGCCAAGGCCTAACAACTAATGAAAAACTGTTTTTT
TRBJ1-3,TRBV3-1/TRBV3-2,.,15,.,CASSPPWRPGNTIYF,TGTGCCAGCAGCCCCCCCTGGAGGCCTGGAAACACCATATATTTT
TRBJ1-5,TRBV27,TRBD1,14,.,CASSFQGAGQPQHF,TGTGCCAGCAGTTTTCAGGGGGCTGGTCAGCCCCAGCATTTT
TRBJ2-7,TRBV7-3,.,15,.,CASSPREGVMSEQYF,TGTGCCAGCAGCCCCCGTGAGGGGGTAATGAGCGAGCAGTACTTC
TRBJ1-1,TRBV5-1,.,14,.,CASSFTGSSTEAFF,TGCGCCAGCAGTTTTACAGGGTCGAGCACTGAAGCTTTCTTT
TRBJ2-2,TRBV5-1,TRBD1,14,.,CASRAGTGGRELFF,TGCGCCAGCAGAGCAGGGACAGGGGGCCGGGAGCTGTTTTTT
TRBJ1-4,TRBV25-1,TRBD1,16,.,CASSVPRTGNNEKLFF,TGTGCCAGCAGTGTCCCCCGGACAGGAAATAATGAAAAACTGTTTTTT
TRBJ2-3,TRBV7-2,.,16,.,CASSWKSGGGTDTQYF,TGTGCCAGCAGCTGGAAATCTGGGGGCGGCACAGATACGCAGTATTTT
TRBJ2-1,TRBV9,TRBD2,19,.,CASSVSKRGGMSSYNEQFF,TGTGCCAGCAGCGTCAGTAAGCGGGGGGGCATGAGCTCCTACAATGAGCAGTTCTTC
TRBJ2-7,TRBV5-8,TRBD1,14,once,CASSPGQGPNEQYF,TGTGCCAGCAGCCCGGGACAGGGGCCCAACGAGCAGTACTTC
TRBJ1-5,TRBV19,TRBD1,18,.,CASTLGQGASHSNQPQHF,TGTGCCAGTACCTTGGGACAGGGGGCTTCCCATAGCAATCAGCCCCAGCATTTT
TRBJ2-7,TRBV14,TRBD2,13,.,CASSLSGGREQYF,TGTGCCAGCAGCCTTTCGGGAGGGAGAGAGCAGTACTTC
TRBJ1-6,TRBV3-1/TRBV3-2,TRBD1,15,.,CASSQVTGGGSPLHF,TGTGCCAGCAGCCAGGTGACAGGGGGCGGATCACCCCTCCACTTT
TRBJ1-2,TRBV19,TRBD1,18,.,CASSRGLSTGNANYGYTF,TGTGCCAGTAGTAGGGGCCTGTCGACAGGGAACGCTAACTATGGCTACACCTTC
TRBJ1-2,TRBV18,.,16,.,CASSPSTAGSRFSYTF,TGTGCCAGCTCACCCAGCACCGCAGGCAGTAGGTTCAGCTACACCTTC
TRBJ2-5,TRBV27,.,13,.,CASSLSRLETQYF,TGTGCCAGCAGTTTATCTAGATTGGAGACCCAGTACTTC
TRBJ1-3,TRBV5-8,.,16,.,CASSLAGGGTGNTIYF,TGTGCCAGCAGCTTGGCCGGGGGGGGAACTGGAAACACCATATATTTT
TRBJ1-3,TRBV21-1,.,17,.,CASSKVGRVSSGNTIYF,TGTGCCAGCAGCAAAGTGGGTCGGGTAAGCTCTGGAAACACCATATATTTT
TRBJ1-5,TRBV4-1,.,16,.,CASSQEKVQGSQPQHF,TGCGCCAGCAGCCAAGAAAAGGTACAGGGAAGTCAGCCCCAGCATTTT
TRBJ1-4,TRBV19,TRBD1,16,few,CASSTQGRTGDEKLFF,TGTGCCAGTAGTACCCAGGGGCGGACAGGGGATGAAAAACTGTTTTTT
TRBJ2-2,TRBV5-6,TRBD2,17,.,CASSLAQASGVHGELFF,TGTGCCAGCAGCTTGGCCCAAGCTAGCGGGGTTCACGGGGAGCTGTTTTTT
TRBJ1-4,TRBV6-5,TRBD1,15,.,CASSWGQGPNEKLFF,TGTGCCAGCAGTTGGGGACAGGGCCCTAATGAAAAACTGTTTTTT
TRBJ2-3,TRBV5-1,TRBD1,13,.,CASSGQGTDTQYF,TGCGCCAGCAGCGGACAGGGTACAGATACGCAGTATTTT
TRBJ1-4,TRBV19,.,15,.,CASSISATVGEKLFF,TGTGCCAGTAGTATTTCAGCGACAGTTGGAGAAAAACTGTTTTTT
TRBJ1-4,TRBV19,TRBD1,19,.,CASRDLQGRMVAANEKLFF,TGTGCCAGTAGAGATTTACAGGGGCGCATGGTAGCAGCTAATGAAAAACTGTTTTTT
TRBJ2-7,TRBV29-1,TRBD1,14,.,CSVGGTGSSYEQYF,TGCAGCGTGGGGGGGACAGGGAGCTCCTACGAGCAGTACTTC
TRBJ1-1,TRBV5-4,.,16,.,CASSKQGLGVGTEAFF,TGTGCCAGCAGCAAACAGGGCCTGGGCGTTGGTACTGAAGCTTTCTTT
TRBJ1-1,TRBV12-3/TRBV12-4,.,13,.,CATKNRVYTEAFF,TGTGCCACCAAAAACAGGGTATACACTGAAGCTTTCTTT
TRBJ1-2,TRBV19,.,14,once,CASSSPGEVYGYTF,TGTGCCAGTAGTAGCCCCGGGGAAGTCTATGGCTACACCTTC
TRBJ1-1,TRBV5-6,TRBD1,13,.,CASRDRGNTEAFF,TGTGCCAGCAGGGACAGGGGGAACACTGAAGCTTTCTTT
TRBJ1-2,TRBV18,TRBD1,14,.,CASSIQGAYYGYTF,TGTGCCAGCTCAATTCAGGGGGCTTACTATGGCTACACCTTC
TRBJ2-3,TRBV30,TRBD1,13,few,CAWSTGQGDTQYF,TGTGCCTGGAGTACAGGACAGGGGGATACGCAGTATTTT
TRBJ1-5,TRBV27,TRBD1,17,.,CASSSQGVNEGNQPQHF,TGTGCCAGCAGTTCGCAGGGGGTCAACGAGGGCAATCAGCCCCAGCATTTT
TRBJ2-2,TRBV10-3,.,12,.,CAISAGAGELFF,TGTGCCATCAGTGCAGGGGCCGGGGAGCTGTTTTTT